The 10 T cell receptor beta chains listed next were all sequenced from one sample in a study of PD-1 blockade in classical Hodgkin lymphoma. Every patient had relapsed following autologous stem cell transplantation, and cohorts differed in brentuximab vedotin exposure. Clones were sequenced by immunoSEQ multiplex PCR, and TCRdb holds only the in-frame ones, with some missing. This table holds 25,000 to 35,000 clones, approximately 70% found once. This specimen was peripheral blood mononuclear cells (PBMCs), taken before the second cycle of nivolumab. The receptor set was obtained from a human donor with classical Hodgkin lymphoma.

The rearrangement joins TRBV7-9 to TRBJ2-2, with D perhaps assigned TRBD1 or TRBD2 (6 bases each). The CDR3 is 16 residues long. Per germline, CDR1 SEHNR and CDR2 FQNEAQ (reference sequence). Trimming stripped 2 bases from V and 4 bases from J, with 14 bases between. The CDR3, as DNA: TGTGCCAGCAGCTTAAGGCGGACAGCGGGCACCGGGGAGCTGTTTTTT. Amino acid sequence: CASSLRRTAGTGELFF.

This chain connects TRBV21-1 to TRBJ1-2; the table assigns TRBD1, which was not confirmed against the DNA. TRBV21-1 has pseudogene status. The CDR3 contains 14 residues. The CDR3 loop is CASSKVDRKGGYTF. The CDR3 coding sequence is TGTGCCAGCAGCAAAGTCGACAGGAAAGGAGGCTACACCTTC.

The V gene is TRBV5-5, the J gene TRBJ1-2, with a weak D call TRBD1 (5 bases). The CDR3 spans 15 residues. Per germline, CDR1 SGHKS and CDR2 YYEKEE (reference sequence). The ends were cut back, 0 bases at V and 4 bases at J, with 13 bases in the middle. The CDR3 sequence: CASSLAGGGGYGYTF. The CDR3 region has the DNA TGTGCCAGCAGCTTGGCCGGCGGGGGAGGCTATGGCTACACCTTC.

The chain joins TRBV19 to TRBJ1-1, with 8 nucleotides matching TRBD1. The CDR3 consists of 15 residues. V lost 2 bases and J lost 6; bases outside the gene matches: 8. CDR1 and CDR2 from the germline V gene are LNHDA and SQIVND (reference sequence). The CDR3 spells CASSIMDRVGSEAFF. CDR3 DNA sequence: TGTGCCAGTAGTATAATGGACAGGGTAGGTTCTGAAGCTTTCTTT.

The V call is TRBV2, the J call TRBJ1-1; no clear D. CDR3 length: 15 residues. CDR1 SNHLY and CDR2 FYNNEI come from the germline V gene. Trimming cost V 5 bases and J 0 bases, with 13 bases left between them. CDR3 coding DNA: TGTGCCAGCAGTAATCCGGGAAACATGAACACTGAAGCTTTCTTT. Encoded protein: CASSNPGNMNTEAFF.

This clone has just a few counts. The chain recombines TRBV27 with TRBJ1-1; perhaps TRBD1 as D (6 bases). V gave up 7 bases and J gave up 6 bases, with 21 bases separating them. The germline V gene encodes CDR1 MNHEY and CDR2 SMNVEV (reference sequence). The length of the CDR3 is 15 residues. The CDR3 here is CASNRAGVGVSEAFF. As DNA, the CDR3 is TGTGCCAGCAATCGAGCAGGGGTTGGTGTCTCTGAAGCTTTCTTT.

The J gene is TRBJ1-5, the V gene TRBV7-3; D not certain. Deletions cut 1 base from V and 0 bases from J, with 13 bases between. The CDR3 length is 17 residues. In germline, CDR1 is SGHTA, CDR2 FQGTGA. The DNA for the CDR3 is TGTGCCAGCAGCTTAAATGGAGCCCAGCTTAGCAATCAGCCCCAGCATTTT. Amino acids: CASSLNGAQLSNQPQHF.

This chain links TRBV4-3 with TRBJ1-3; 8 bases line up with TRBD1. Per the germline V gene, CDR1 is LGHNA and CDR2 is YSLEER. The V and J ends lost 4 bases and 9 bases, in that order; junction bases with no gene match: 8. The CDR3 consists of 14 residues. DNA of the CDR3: TGCGCCAGCAGCCCGACAGGGGTTGGGAGCACCATATATTTT. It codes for CASSPTGVGSTIYF.

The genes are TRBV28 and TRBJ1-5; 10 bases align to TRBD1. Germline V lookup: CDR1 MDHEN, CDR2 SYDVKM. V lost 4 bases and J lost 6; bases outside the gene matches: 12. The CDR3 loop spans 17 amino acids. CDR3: CASSSNWDRGSGQPQHF. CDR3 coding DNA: TGTGCCAGCAGTTCCAATTGGGACAGGGGATCGGGTCAGCCCCAGCATTTT.

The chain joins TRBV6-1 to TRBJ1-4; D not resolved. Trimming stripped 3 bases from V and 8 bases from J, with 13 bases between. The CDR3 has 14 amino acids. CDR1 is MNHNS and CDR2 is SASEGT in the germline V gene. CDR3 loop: CASSDGLGGEKLFF. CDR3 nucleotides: TGTGCCAGCAGTGACGGCCTGGGAGGAGAAAAACTGTTTTTT.